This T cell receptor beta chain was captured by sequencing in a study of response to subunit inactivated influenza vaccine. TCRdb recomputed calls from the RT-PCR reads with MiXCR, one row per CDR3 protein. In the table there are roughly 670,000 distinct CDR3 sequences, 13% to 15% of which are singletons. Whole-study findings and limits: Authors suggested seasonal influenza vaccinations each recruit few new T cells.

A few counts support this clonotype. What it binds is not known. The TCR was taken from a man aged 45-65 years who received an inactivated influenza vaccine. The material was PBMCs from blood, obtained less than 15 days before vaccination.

The DNA for the CDR3 is TGTGCCAGCAGCCAAGAAACAGGAGCTAACTATGGCTACACCTTC. It codes for CASSQETGANYGYTF. The chain carries TRBV4-2 and TRBJ1-2, with a tentative D call TRBD1 (5 bases). Germline CDR1 LGHNA, CDR2 YNFKEQ. The CDR3 contains 15 residues. V lost 0 bases and J lost 0, with 8 bases in between.